These 27 T cell receptor beta chains came from one sample sequenced in a study of T cell repertoires in ileal Crohn's disease. This sample's time point: inflamed ileum from the surgical specimen. The repertoire was sequenced with immunoSEQ multiplex PCR; TCRdb's copy has only in-frame clones and lacks some. The table includes several thousand clones, around 86% detected once. The specimen was ileal tissue. The receptors were sampled from an adult with Crohn's disease.

The rearrangement links TRBV19 to TRBJ2-5, with TRBD1 matching over 10 bases. The J segment lost 5 bases and the V segment lost 4 bases, leaving 13 bases of the junction unmatched. The germline CDR1 and CDR2 sequences are LNHDA and SQIVND (reference sequence). This CDR3 region has 17 residues. CDR3 residues: CASSTQAGTGVGETQYF. For the CDR3, the DNA is TGTGCCAGTAGTACTCAAGCCGGGACAGGGGTAGGCGAGACCCAGTACTTC.

V is TRBV4-1 and J is TRBJ2-2, with 9 bases that match TRBD2. V trimming: 0 bases; J trimming: 6 bases; junction bases outside the gene matches: 2. The CDR3 sequence is 15 residues long. Germline CDR1 is MGHRA and CDR2 is YSYEKL. The CDR3 is CASSQEGTSPGELFF. In DNA form, the CDR3 reads TGCGCCAGCAGCCAAGAGGGGACTAGCCCCGGGGAGCTGTTTTTT.

The rearrangement uses TRBV7-9 and TRBJ2-4; 9 nucleotides align to TRBD2. This CDR3 has 13 amino acids. With V trimmed by 0 bases and J by 16 bases, 7 bases remained unmatched. Germline assignment: CDR1 SEHNR and CDR2 FQNEAQ (reference sequence). The CDR3 reads CASSLAGSGGGYF. The CDR3 region has the DNA TGTGCCAGCAGCTTAGCTGGTAGCGGGGGCGGCTACTTC.

The chain has TRBV18 and TRBJ1-2; tentative D call: TRBD1 (5 bases). The germline gives CDR1 KGHSH, CDR2 LQKENI. The CDR3 consists of 14 residues. Between the trimmed V and J ends, which lost 0 bases and 4 bases, there was a span of 9 bases. The chain's CDR3 is CASSPPGGIYGYTF. The CDR3 coding sequence is TGTGCCAGCTCACCACCGGGGGGAATCTATGGCTACACCTTC.

V gene TRBV5-1 combines with J gene TRBJ1-5, with 8 bases matching TRBD1. With V trimmed by 2 bases and J by 2 bases, 0 bases remained unmatched. CDR1 SGHRS and CDR2 YFSETQ come from the germline V gene. The CDR3 is 14 residues long. CDR3 bases: TGCGCCAGCAGCTTACAGGGGGGCAATCAGCCCCAGCATTTT. It encodes CASSLQGGNQPQHF.

This rearrangement joins TRBV23-1 to TRBJ2-5, with 10 bases lining up with TRBD1. TRBV23-1 has ORF status, its function being uncertain. V lost 3 bases to trimming and J lost 2 bases; unmatched junction nucleotides: 12. CDR3 length equals 18 residues. The DNA for the CDR3 is TGCGCCAGCAGTCAGACGATTTACGGGACAGGGGCACAAGAGACCCAGTACTTC. It yields the protein CASSQTIYGTGAQETQYF.

The V call is TRBV2, the J call TRBJ2-7; a possible D gene is TRBD1 (7 bases). Per germline, CDR1 SNHLY and CDR2 FYNNEI. Trimming shortened V by 10 bases and J by 5 bases, and 18 bases separated the two germline ends. There are 13 residues in the CDR3. This chain's CDR3 is CATGDGGGDEQYF. DNA of the CDR3: TGTGCCACAGGGGACGGAGGGGGCGACGAGCAGTACTTC.

V and J are TRBV14 and TRBJ2-5, with D perhaps matching TRBD2 (5 bases). The V gene lost 4 bases and the J gene lost 5 bases, with 11 bases spanning the gap. The CDR3 has 13 residues. Germline lookup yields CDR1 SGHDN and CDR2 FVKESK. The CDR3 reads CASSPLVVETQYF. In DNA, the CDR3 is TGTGCCAGCAGCCCACTAGTAGTGGAGACCCAGTACTTC.

This chain joins TRBV10-3 and TRBJ2-3; no firm D call. V gave up 2 bases and J gave up 2 bases, with 8 bases separating them. The CDR3 runs 14 residues. CDR1 and CDR2 (germline): ENHRY, SYGVKD. The CDR3 DNA sequence: TGTGCCATCAGTGAGGGGCAAGACACAGATACGCAGTATTTT. Translated, it gives CAISEGQDTDTQYF.

The chain is built from TRBV20-1 and TRBJ2-1, with unresolved D. The CDR3 is 10 residues long. From germline, CDR1 is DFQATT and CDR2 SNEGSKA (reference sequence). V lost 3 bases and J 7 bases, leaving 4 bases between the germline ends. The CDR3 spells CSARRNEQFF. The CDR3 DNA sequence: TGCAGTGCTAGGCGAAATGAGCAGTTCTTC.

The V gene is TRBV5-1, the J gene TRBJ2-7; 11 bases line up with TRBD2. The CDR3 spans 16 residues. CDR1 SGHRS and CDR2 YFSETQ come from the germline V gene. Unmatched junction bases numbered 8, after V lost 6 bases and J lost 0 bases. The CDR3 sequence: CASTLAGAINSYEQYF. The CDR3 DNA follows: TGCGCCAGCACACTAGCGGGGGCCATTAACTCCTACGAGCAGTACTTC.

DNA for the CDR3: TGTGCCTGGAGTGTAACCCCTAGAGGAGGGGCTAACTATGGCTACACCTTC. Encoded protein: CAWSVTPRGGANYGYTF. This rearrangement joins TRBV30 to TRBJ1-2, with a possible D match to TRBD1 (5 bases). The CDR3 runs to 17 residues. The V and J ends lost 0 bases and 0 bases respectively, with 17 bases between them. The germline CDR1 and CDR2 sequences are GTSNPN and SVGIG (reference sequence). Combining the CDR3 with reference TRBV30 and TRBJ1-2 gives the whole variable domain SQTIHQWPATLVQPVGSPLSLECTVEGTSNPNLYWYRQAAGRGLQLLFYSVGIGQISSEVPQNLSASRPQDRQFILSSKKLLLSDSGFYLCAWSVTPRGGANYGYTFGSGTRLTVV.

To note about this clone: Mismatch with germline at one junction end may stem from a read error. The V and J genes are TRBV7-7 and TRBJ2-7; D possibly corresponds to TRBD2 (6 bases). The CDR3 totals 13 residues. Germline-derived CDR1 and CDR2 are SSHAT and FNYEAQ (reference sequence). Written as DNA, the CDR3 is TGTGCTAGCAGCTTGCGGGGCTCCGACGAGCAGTACTTC. It translates to CASSLRGSDEQYF.

Only one count was recorded for this clone. This chain uses TRBV5-4 with TRBJ1-2; the D is unclear. This CDR3 contains 14 residues. The V gene lost 0 bases and the J gene lost 3 bases, with 9 bases spanning the gap. Germline CDR1 SGHNT, CDR2 YYREEE (reference sequence). The CDR3 protein is CASSLVPEDYGYTF. In DNA, the CDR3 is TGTGCCAGCAGCTTGGTACCAGAGGACTATGGCTACACCTTC.

The V gene is TRBV5-6, the J gene TRBJ2-3, with no clear D. Germline values: CDR1 SGHDT, CDR2 YYEEEE. This CDR3 comprises 15 residues. The germline V and J ends were trimmed by 1 base and 1 base, with 10 bases remaining between them. CDR3 protein: CASSLMRSGTDTQYF. The CDR3 nucleotides read TGTGCCAGCAGCTTGATGCGGTCTGGCACAGATACGCAGTATTTT.

This clone occurred a few times. The V call is TRBV4-2, the J call TRBJ1-1, with unresolved D. Per germline, CDR1 LGHNA and CDR2 YNFKEQ. The CDR3 runs to 14 residues. Trimming stripped 4 bases from V and 1 base from J, with 10 bases between. CDR3 loop: CASSPPGGNTEAFF. The DNA of the CDR3 is TGTGCCAGCAGCCCCCCGGGCGGGAACACTGAAGCTTTCTTT.

The chain combines TRBV11-3 with TRBJ1-3; D unresolved. The CDR3 sequence is 15 residues long. Trimming took 1 base from V and 0 from J, leaving 7 bases between them. The germline V gene has CDR1 SGHNT and CDR2 YENEEA. CDR3 loop: CASSLAPSSGNTIYF. CDR3 in DNA: TGTGCCAGCAGCTTAGCGCCGAGCTCTGGAAACACCATATATTTT.

In this sample, this clone turned up once. The chain has TRBV10-2 and TRBJ1-5, with D unclear. Germline lookup yields CDR1 WSHSY and CDR2 SAAADI. This CDR3 is 14 amino acids long. V was cut by 2 bases and J by 1 base, with 6 bases left in between. The CDR3 DNA follows: TGCGCCAGCAGTGAGGCCGGGAGCAATCAGCCCCAGCATTTT. This translates into CASSEAGSNQPQHF.

The chain has TRBV27 and TRBJ1-5, with D possibly TRBD1 on 5 matching bases. The germline CDR1 and CDR2 sequences are MNHEY and SMNVEV (reference sequence). The V and J ends lost 5 bases and 7 bases respectively, with 21 bases between them. CDR3 length: 16 residues. The CDR3 loop reads CASSTREGTRWQPQHF. For the CDR3, the DNA is TGTGCCAGCAGTACCAGGGAGGGGACTCGGTGGCAGCCCCAGCATTTT.

The chain is built from TRBV2 and TRBJ2-7, with TRBD2 as a possible D gene (6 bases). The CDR3 is 14 amino acids. Germline V gene data show CDR1 as SNHLY and CDR2 as FYNNEI. V lost 7 bases to trimming and J lost 2 bases, with 15 bases between them. The CDR3 bases are TGTGCCAGCAACCCTGGGGACTGGCCCTACGAGCAGTACTTC. It yields the protein CASNPGDWPYEQYF.

This sequence joins TRBV5-6 and TRBJ1-4; 11 bases agree with TRBD1. CDR3 length: 16 residues. Germline-derived CDR1 and CDR2 are SGHDT and YYEEEE. V dropped 4 bases and J dropped 7; count of bases not matched to a gene: 9. The DNA for the CDR3 is TGTGCCAGCAGCCCGGGACAGGGGGTAGTAGGTGAAAAACTGTTTTTT. This sequence encodes CASSPGQGVVGEKLFF. Complete variable domain (other parts from reference TRBV5-6 and TRBJ1-4): DAGVTQSPTHLIKTRGQQVTLRCSPKSGHDTVSWYQQALGQGPQFIFQYYEEEERQRGNFPDRFSGHQFPNYSSELNVNALLLGDSALYLCASSPGQGVVGEKLFFGSGTQLSVL.

In its sample, this clone was seen once. The rearrangement uses TRBV6-4 and TRBJ1-5; the match to TRBD1 covers 8 bases. The V gene's germline CDR1 is MRHNA and CDR2 SNTAGT. CDR3 length equals 14 residues. V shed 4 bases and J 7 bases; nucleotides not matched to a gene: 6. CDR3 coding DNA: TGTGCCAGCAGTGCTGACAGGGGAGGACAGCCCCAGCATTTT. This codes for CASSADRGGQPQHF.

The chain joins TRBV10-2 to TRBJ1-1, with TRBD1 matching over 10 bases. J gave up 5 bases and V 2 bases, and 8 bases lay outside the gene matches. Germline V lookup: CDR1 WSHSY, CDR2 SAAADI. CDR3 length equals 16 residues. Written as DNA, the CDR3 is TGCGCCAGCAGTGAGGGAACCGGGACAGGGGTGACTGAAGCTTTCTTT. It translates to CASSEGTGTGVTEAFF.

V and J are TRBV6-5 and TRBJ1-2, with D tentatively TRBD1 (6 bases). Germline CDR1 MNHEY, CDR2 SVGAGI. Trimming pared 2 bases from V and 2 bases from J, leaving 12 bases between. The CDR3 has 15 amino acids. The DNA for the CDR3 is TGTGCCAGCAGTTACACAATAACAGGGAACTATGGCTACACCTTC. This codes for CASSYTITGNYGYTF.

CDR3 in amino acids: CASSDLDRIINSPLHF. For the CDR3, the DNA is TGTGCCAGCAGCGATCTGGACAGGATTATTAATTCACCCCTCCACTTT. J is TRBJ1-6 and V is TRBV7-2; 7 bases fit TRBD1. The CDR3 has 16 residues. V lost 5 bases, J lost 6 bases, and 10 bases stayed unmatched. The germline CDR1 and CDR2 sequences are SGHTA and FQGNSA.

V gene TRBV14 combines with J gene TRBJ2-5; either TRBD1 or TRBD2 may fit D (5 bases each). The CDR3 contains 14 residues. The ends were cut back, 1 base at V and 4 bases at J, with 10 bases in the middle. CDR1 is SGHDN and CDR2 is FVKESK in the germline V gene. CDR3 in DNA: TGTGCCAGCAGCCAAGGCTCTGGGGGAGAGACCCAGTACTTC. Amino acid sequence: CASSQGSGGETQYF.

The chain combines TRBV18 with TRBJ1-6, with D hard to call. This CDR3 region has 15 residues. Trimming took 0 bases from V and 7 from J, leaving 10 bases between them. Germline CDR1 is KGHSH and CDR2 is LQKENI. CDR3 DNA sequence: TGTGCCAGCTCACCACCGGGCGGCGAGAATTCACCCCTCCACTTT. Protein product: CASSPPGGENSPLHF.